This T cell receptor beta chain is from a study of blood T cell repertoires in COVID-19. Study-level background: Collection of acute and convalescent COVID-19 samples took place in the United States, Italy and Spain. Sample material is recorded as cDNA or gDNA derived from T cells, B-cell-depleted T cells, or PBMCs.

As originally analysed: Reference gene primer amplification in the assay estimated nucleated cell counts. TCRdb's table, derived via immunoSEQ multiplex PCR, lists solely in-frame clones and lacks some. The V and J calls and clone size were taken over from that table, and D and trimming were inferred from the DNA. This sample has tens of thousands of clones, with 70% to 90% found just once. Trimming took off 1 base at V and 1 base at J, with 11 bases between the two ends. Looked up from germline, CDR1 is SGHRS and CDR2 is YFSETQ. This CDR3 is built from 15 residues. Sequencing was carried out using peripheral blood. The chain uses TRBV5-1 and TRBJ2-5; possibly TRBD2 for D (5 bases). The source of this sequence is a woman of 80 years or more with acute or convalescent COVID-19. CDR3 bases: TGCGCCAGCAGCTTGACCGAGACTACCCAAGAGACCCAGTACTTC. Residues: CASSLTETTQETQYF.